Below, 5 T cell receptor beta chains from the same sample are listed, as sequenced in a study of T cell repertoires in cytomegalovirus infection. TCRdb re-called the reads with MiXCR, one entry per CDR3 protein. Of about 46,000 distinct CDR3 sequences in the sample, roughly 20% are singletons; the top ten hold 15% to 20%. These receptors' targets are unknown. The source material was PBMCs, sequenced either directly or after in vitro stimulation (not recorded which). Receptors originate from a human donor in good health (CMV status not recorded). Some clones in this sample may be carry-over from other donors' samples.

The chain carries TRBV7-6 and TRBJ2-1; D is undetermined. V was cut by 5 bases and J by 7 bases, with 6 bases left in between. The length of the CDR3 is 11 residues. The V gene's germline CDR1 is SGHVS and CDR2 FNYEAQ. CDR3 region: CASSALNEQFF. CDR3 DNA: TGTGCCAGCAGCGCACTAAATGAGCAGTTCTTC.

This clonotype was counted a few times. The chain links TRBV6-1 to TRBJ1-4, with D maybe TRBD1 (6 bases). The V end was cut by 6 bases, the J end by 7 bases, with 18 bases between. The CDR3 consists of 15 residues. Germline CDR1 MNHNS, CDR2 SASEGT. The CDR3 is CASRLSDSLVEKLFF. CDR3 in DNA: TGTGCCAGCAGGTTATCGGACAGCCTTGTTGAAAAACTGTTTTTT.

This clonotype was seen more than once but under ten times. The chain has TRBV29-1 and TRBJ2-7; unclear D gene. V shed 1 base and J shed 3 bases, with 7 bases lying between them. The germline V gene has CDR1 SQVTM and CDR2 ANQGSEA. The CDR3 covers 12 residues. CDR3 nucleotides: TGCAGCGTTGAAGGGGGTAACTACGAGCAGTACTTC. Residues: CSVEGGNYEQYF.

The chain couples TRBV4-1 to TRBJ1-2; TRBD1 might be the D (5 bases). This CDR3 region has 16 residues. V was trimmed by 2 bases and J by 3 bases, leaving 16 bases between them. Germline V gives CDR1 MGHRA, CDR2 YSYEKL. Here the CDR3 reads CASSQRLQGQDYGYTF. In nucleotides, the CDR3 is TGCGCCAGCAGCCAAAGATTGCAGGGTCAGGACTATGGCTACACCTTC.

The rearrangement links TRBV9 to TRBJ1-2; no reliable D call. Trimming stripped 4 bases from V and 6 bases from J, with 16 bases between. This CDR3 has 14 residues. Germline CDR1 SGDLS, CDR2 YYNGEE. CDR3 sequence (DNA): TGTGCCAGCAGCCCCCAGATATGGACGGATGGCTACACCTTC. Protein: CASSPQIWTDGYTF.